These T cell receptor beta chains were read from a single sample in a study of blood T cell repertoires in COVID-19. The protocol was immunoSEQ multiplex PCR, while the TCRdb copy is restricted to in-frame clones and leaves out a portion. The sample includes approximately 300,000 clones, 90% of them seen just once. The sample taken for sequencing was peripheral blood. The receptors stem from a woman in her thirties with COVID-19, enrolled during active disease. The conserved cysteine and the conserved F or W are not part of the CDR3 here. Each record gives: CDR3 protein, J gene, V gene, clone size. The listing skips clone size in some rows; elsewhere it reads once, few, many or a size class.

CDR3aa: ASSHISRGRGENSPLH
j_gene: TRBJ1-6
v_gene: TRBV4-1
abundance: .

CDR3aa: ASSLKAGGPYIQY
j_gene: TRBJ2-4
v_gene: TRBV28
abundance: .

CDR3aa: ASSDADMRDTDTQY
j_gene: TRBJ2-3
v_gene: TRBV19
abundance: .

CDR3aa: ASSERVNTEAF
j_gene: TRBJ1-1
v_gene: TRBV2
abundance: .

CDR3aa: ASSLDDSSYEQY
j_gene: TRBJ2-7
v_gene: TRBV5-5
abundance: .

CDR3aa: ASSESGTGTDTQY
j_gene: TRBJ2-3
v_gene: TRBV2
abundance: .

CDR3aa: ASRAGTDYGYT
j_gene: TRBJ1-2
v_gene: TRBV5-1
abundance: .

CDR3aa: ASSLSAGAGVFTGELF
j_gene: TRBJ2-2
v_gene: TRBV27
abundance: .

CDR3aa: ACRLAGVWANSYNEQF
j_gene: TRBJ2-1
v_gene: TRBV28
abundance: .

CDR3aa: ASSPLPRAGGYGYT
j_gene: TRBJ1-2
v_gene: TRBV3-1/TRBV3-2
abundance: .

CDR3aa: ASSSPWSGSGQY
j_gene: TRBJ2-7
v_gene: TRBV28
abundance: .

CDR3aa: ASSTTTNNEQF
j_gene: TRBJ2-1
v_gene: TRBV14
abundance: .

CDR3aa: ASRRGTSTYEQY
j_gene: TRBJ2-7
v_gene: TRBV6-5
abundance: few

CDR3aa: SVEGAGGPYEQY
j_gene: TRBJ2-7
v_gene: TRBV29-1
abundance: .

CDR3aa: ASSLLRETGELF
j_gene: TRBJ2-2
v_gene: TRBV28
abundance: few

CDR3aa: ASSPTGGPVQPQH
j_gene: TRBJ1-5
v_gene: TRBV5-1
abundance: .

CDR3aa: ASSFTSIYNEQF
j_gene: TRBJ2-1
v_gene: TRBV7-2
abundance: .

CDR3aa: SVSLAGYNEQF
j_gene: TRBJ2-1
v_gene: TRBV29-1
abundance: .

CDR3aa: ATKPRSGNTIY
j_gene: TRBJ1-3
v_gene: TRBV6-5
abundance: .

CDR3aa: ASSGGDSYNSPLH
j_gene: TRBJ1-6
v_gene: TRBV25-1
abundance: .

CDR3aa: ASSLGGSHEKLF
j_gene: TRBJ1-4
v_gene: TRBV5-6
abundance: .

CDR3aa: ATSRDLAYEQY
j_gene: TRBJ2-7
v_gene: TRBV15
abundance: .

CDR3aa: ASSVTAGGPGDTQY
j_gene: TRBJ2-3
v_gene: TRBV2
abundance: .

CDR3aa: ASSNSSGTSAYEQY
j_gene: TRBJ2-7
v_gene: TRBV5-1
abundance: .

CDR3aa: ASSSDPTGGETQY
j_gene: TRBJ2-5
v_gene: TRBV7-7
abundance: .

CDR3aa: ASSPEGTGGTEAF
j_gene: TRBJ1-1
v_gene: TRBV18
abundance: .

CDR3aa: ATSKGGSGQPQH
j_gene: TRBJ1-5
v_gene: TRBV25-1
abundance: few

CDR3aa: ASSHRGSSGNTIY
j_gene: TRBJ1-3
v_gene: TRBV14
abundance: .

CDR3aa: ASSALFTGELF
j_gene: TRBJ2-2
v_gene: TRBV2
abundance: once

CDR3aa: AISEQAIDGYT
j_gene: TRBJ1-2
v_gene: TRBV10-3
abundance: .

CDR3aa: ASSSGQGRIEQY
j_gene: TRBJ2-7
v_gene: TRBV13
abundance: once

CDR3aa: ASSLSPRLLASTDTQY
j_gene: TRBJ2-3
v_gene: TRBV28
abundance: .

CDR3aa: AWSVGAGGEQY
j_gene: TRBJ2-7
v_gene: TRBV30
abundance: .

CDR3aa: ASSYVGGPGNEQF
j_gene: TRBJ2-1
v_gene: TRBV6-5
abundance: .

CDR3aa: ASNLQGGSDTQY
j_gene: TRBJ2-3
v_gene: TRBV25-1
abundance: .

CDR3aa: ASSWTSGSYEQY
j_gene: TRBJ2-7
v_gene: TRBV19
abundance: .

CDR3aa: ASRRDTTDYEQY
j_gene: TRBJ2-7
v_gene: TRBV2
abundance: .

CDR3aa: ATSPRNGLAGRYEQF
j_gene: TRBJ2-1
v_gene: TRBV15
abundance: .

CDR3aa: ASKAGGSSYNEQF
j_gene: TRBJ2-1
v_gene: TRBV28
abundance: .

CDR3aa: ASSPDGGNYGYT
j_gene: TRBJ1-2
v_gene: TRBV5-6
abundance: once

CDR3aa: ASSKLTGELF
j_gene: TRBJ2-2
v_gene: TRBV28
abundance: .

CDR3aa: ASSLDRARYEQY
j_gene: TRBJ2-7
v_gene: TRBV7-2
abundance: .

CDR3aa: ASSDFPAGTGELF
j_gene: TRBJ2-2
v_gene: TRBV10-1
abundance: .

CDR3aa: ASSQPDVRASYEQY
j_gene: TRBJ2-7
v_gene: TRBV23-1
abundance: .

CDR3aa: ASSVHGDNQPQH
j_gene: TRBJ1-5
v_gene: TRBV9
abundance: .

CDR3aa: ASSPGTGNTQY
j_gene: TRBJ2-3
v_gene: TRBV27
abundance: .

CDR3aa: ASSPGVAGGNWDEQF
j_gene: TRBJ2-1
v_gene: TRBV11-3
abundance: .

CDR3aa: ASRPGTGTSPQH
j_gene: TRBJ1-5
v_gene: TRBV19
abundance: .